The next 30 T cell receptor beta chains were all read from a single sample in a study of blood T cell repertoires in COVID-19. Using immunoSEQ multiplex PCR, the repertoire was profiled, and TCRdb retains in-frame clones only, with some absent. The sample includes about 78,000 clones, around 91% of them seen just once. Sample: peripheral blood. The receptor set was obtained from a woman in her forties or fifties in a cohort sampled during active COVID-19.

This clone has a single count. CDR3 DNA sequence: TGCAGCGTTGAATTGGGACAGGGGGCAAAGGGCTACACCTTC. This gives the protein CSVELGQGAKGYTF. The chain joins TRBV29-1 to TRBJ1-2, with 12 nucleotides matching TRBD1. This CDR3 spans 14 amino acids. CDR1 SQVTM and CDR2 ANQGSEA come from the germline V gene. V dropped 2 bases and J dropped 8; count of bases not matched to a gene: 6.

The chain links TRBV30 to TRBJ1-5, with TRBD1 matching 9 bases. Germline trimming cut 5 bases from V and 6 bases from J; bases unmatched to any gene: 14. The CDR3 extends over 16 amino acids. CDR1 and CDR2 (germline): GTSNPN, SVGIG (reference sequence). CDR3 coding DNA: TGTGCCTGGTCCGGGACAGGGTCCCCGTGGATTCAGCCCCAGCATTTT. The encoded protein is CAWSGTGSPWIQPQHF.

This rearrangement joins TRBV11-2 to TRBJ2-1, with TRBD2 matching over 13 bases. Looked up from germline, CDR1 is SGHAT and CDR2 is FQNNGV. This CDR3 contains 14 residues. Trimming took 5 bases from V and 7 from J; bases not matched to a gene: 2. CDR3 nucleotides: TGTGCCAGCAGCCGGACTAGCGGGAGTAATGAGCAGTTCTTC. It specifies CASSRTSGSNEQFF.

The CDR3 protein is CAWSLGLAGGGEQFF. In DNA, the CDR3 is TGTGCCTGGAGCTTGGGACTAGCGGGAGGTGGGGAGCAGTTCTTC. The chain recombines TRBV30 with TRBJ2-1; 15 bases line up with TRBD2. J was trimmed by 10 bases and V by 3 bases; bases with no gene match: 7. The germline V gene has CDR1 GTSNPN and CDR2 SVGIG (reference sequence). The CDR3 has 15 residues.

V is TRBV29-1 and J is TRBJ2-5; 8 bases match TRBD1. The V segment lost 5 bases and the J segment 2 bases; nucleotides outside the gene matches: 4. The CDR3 is 13 residues long. Germline lookup yields CDR1 SQVTM and CDR2 ANQGSEA. CDR3 coding DNA: TGCAGCGTTCAGACAGGGGCTCAAGAGACCCAGTACTTC. It is translated as CSVQTGAQETQYF.

Concerning this clone: The junction shows a germline mismatch at one end, possibly a read error. CDR3 bases: TGTGCCAGCTCACCTGCTCTCCTCCGGACGGGGAATACTAAGGAAAAACTGTTTTTT. This encodes CASSPALLRTGNTKEKLFF. The chain employs TRBV18 and TRBJ1-4, with D hard to call. CDR1 KGHSH and CDR2 LQKENI come from the germline V gene. The CDR3 has 19 residues. Filled out from reference TRBV18 and TRBJ1-4, the complete variable domain reads NAGVMQNPRHLVRRRGQEARLRCSPMKGHSHVYWYRQLPEEGLKFMVYLQKENIIDESGMPKERFSAEFPKEGPSILRIQQVVRGDSAAYFCASSPALLRTGNTKEKLFFGSGTQLSVL.

V usage is TRBV19 and J usage is TRBJ2-7; 8 nucleotides align to TRBD2. The V segment lost 4 bases and the J segment 7 bases; nucleotides outside the gene matches: 18. The germline V gene has CDR1 LNHDA and CDR2 SQIVND (reference sequence). The CDR3 covers 17 residues. CDR3 loop: CASSRMDGGRRVTEQYF. The CDR3 coding sequence is TGTGCCAGTAGTAGAATGGACGGCGGGAGGCGGGTTACAGAGCAGTACTTC.

The gene calls are TRBV10-3 and TRBJ2-1; 8 bases map to TRBD2. The J segment lost 5 bases and the V segment lost 2 bases, leaving 8 bases of the junction unmatched. Germline V lookup: CDR1 ENHRY, CDR2 SYGVKD. The CDR3 has 16 amino acids. The CDR3 region has the DNA TGTGCCATCAGTGAGACAGGAGGACTAGCCGACAATGAGCAGTTCTTC. It codes for CAISETGGLADNEQFF.

The V gene is TRBV18, the J gene TRBJ1-1; possible D gene TRBD1, 5 bases. V gave up 6 bases and J gave up 2 bases, with 16 bases separating them. CDR3 length: 15 residues. Looked up from germline, CDR1 is KGHSH and CDR2 is LQKENI. CDR3 in amino acids: CASSPPPGGNTEAFF. The CDR3 DNA reads as TGTGCCAGCTCTCCCCCCCCGGGGGGAAACACTGAAGCTTTCTTT.

The J gene is TRBJ2-1, the V gene TRBV28; D is unclear. The CDR3 spans 16 residues. Germline V gene lookup returns CDR1 MDHEN and CDR2 SYDVKM. Trimming took off 2 bases at V and 0 bases at J, with 11 bases between the two ends. The CDR3 DNA reads TGTGCCAGCAGTTTACTTCTAGTCAGCTCCTACAATGAGCAGTTCTTC. Translating it yields CASSLLLVSSYNEQFF.

The chain is built from TRBV28 and TRBJ2-7; 9 nucleotides align to TRBD2. The V and J ends lost 4 bases and 2 bases, in that order; junction bases with no gene match: 15. This CDR3 has 18 residues. Germline assignment: CDR1 MDHEN and CDR2 SYDVKM. The CDR3 region is CASSSLRPSAGGAYEQYF. The CDR3 coding sequence is TGTGCCAGCAGTTCCTTAAGGCCCTCAGCGGGAGGTGCCTACGAGCAGTACTTC.

This clone was seen more than once but under ten times. This chain uses TRBV7-9 with TRBJ1-5; 7 bases agree with TRBD1. V dropped 5 bases and J dropped 7; count of bases not matched to a gene: 5. The V gene's germline CDR1 is SEHNR and CDR2 FQNEAQ (reference sequence). The CDR3 runs 13 residues. The CDR3 DNA reads TGTGCCAGCAGCGACCGGGACAGACAGCCCCAGCATTTT. The encoded protein is CASSDRDRQPQHF.

The genes are TRBV4-2 and TRBJ2-5; 9 nucleotides line up with TRBD2. Losses at the gene ends were 0 bases for V and 5 bases for J; bases not matched to a gene: 7. The CDR3 covers 16 residues. In germline, CDR1 is LGHNA, CDR2 YNFKEQ. CDR3 protein: CASSQEAAGGGETQYF. CDR3 in DNA: TGTGCCAGCAGCCAAGAGGCGGCGGGAGGGGGGGAGACCCAGTACTTC.

This clone was seen more than once but under ten times. The chain combines TRBV2 with TRBJ1-3, with 7 bases matching TRBD1. This CDR3 comprises 16 residues. Germline lookup yields CDR1 SNHLY and CDR2 FYNNEI. Germline trimming cut 6 bases from V and 0 bases from J; bases unmatched to any gene: 8. The CDR3 nucleotides read TGTGCCAGCAGAGTCGGGACAGCATACTCTGGAAACACCATATATTTT. Its protein product is CASRVGTAYSGNTIYF.

This chain uses TRBV5-1 with TRBJ2-3, with D possibly matching TRBD2 (5 bases). This CDR3 spans 14 amino acids. CDR1 is SGHRS and CDR2 is YFSETQ in the germline V gene. V was pared by 4 bases and J by 4 bases, with 13 bases between. CDR3 nucleotide sequence: TGCGCCAGCAGCCCCTGGAGGCCCTCAGATACGCAGTATTTT. Translating gives CASSPWRPSDTQYF.

V usage is TRBV5-1 and J usage is TRBJ1-1; weak D call: TRBD1 (6 bases). Germline V CDR1 and CDR2: SGHRS, YFSETQ. This CDR3 region has 13 residues. With 4 bases removed from V and 1 base from J, the gap between germline ends came to 8 bases. The CDR3 here is CASSDRQNTEAFF. DNA of the CDR3: TGCGCCAGCAGCGACAGGCAGAACACTGAAGCTTTCTTT.

The chain combines TRBV5-6 with TRBJ1-1; D might be TRBD1 (5 bases). This CDR3 comprises 12 residues. Between the trimmed V and J ends, which lost 2 bases and 6 bases, there was a span of 8 bases. Germline assignment: CDR1 SGHDT and CDR2 YYEEEE. The CDR3 bases are TGTGCCAGCAGCTTCCGGGACTCTGAAGCTTTCTTT. It is translated as CASSFRDSEAFF. The whole variable domain, remainder taken from reference TRBV5-6 and TRBJ1-1, is DAGVTQSPTHLIKTRGQQVTLRCSPKSGHDTVSWYQQALGQGPQFIFQYYEEEERQRGNFPDRFSGHQFPNYSSELNVNALLLGDSALYLCASSFRDSEAFFGQGTRLTVV.

CDR3 sequence: CASSLLPFAGAKDTQYF. CDR3 bases: TGTGCCAGCTCACTACTTCCCTTTGCGGGAGCTAAAGATACGCAGTATTTT. The gene calls are TRBV18 and TRBJ2-3, with TRBD2 matching over 7 bases. The germline CDR1 and CDR2 sequences are KGHSH and LQKENI. There are 17 residues in the CDR3. V trimming: 4 bases; J trimming: 5 bases; junction bases outside the gene matches: 15.

J is TRBJ2-1 and V is TRBV4-2; 9 nucleotides align to TRBD1. The junction had 4 bases not matched to a gene; V was cut back by 0 bases and J by 4 bases. Germline CDR1 reads LGHNA; CDR2 reads YNFKEQ. This CDR3 contains 16 residues. The CDR3 reads CASSQERGQGYNEQFF. CDR3 nucleotide sequence: TGTGCCAGCAGCCAAGAGAGGGGACAGGGATACAATGAGCAGTTCTTC.

A single count supports this clone. V is TRBV28 and J is TRBJ2-3; 10 bases fit TRBD2. Germline CDR1 reads MDHEN; CDR2 reads SYDVKM. The length of the CDR3 is 14 residues. V lost 2 bases to trimming and J lost 8 bases; unmatched junction nucleotides: 4. CDR3 amino acids: CASSLNSGGRTQYF. The CDR3, as DNA: TGTGCCAGCAGTTTAAATAGCGGGGGGCGTACGCAGTATTTT.

The rearrangement links TRBV5-1 to TRBJ1-2; D may be TRBD1 (5 bases). The CDR3 is 12 residues long. Germline V gives CDR1 SGHRS, CDR2 YFSETQ. V was clipped by 0 bases and J by 5 bases, with 5 bases between them. The CDR3 sequence: CASSLAGYGYTF. DNA of the CDR3: TGCGCCAGCAGCTTGGCAGGGTATGGCTACACCTTC.

The genes are TRBV29-1 and TRBJ1-2; D perhaps matches TRBD1 (6 bases). Trimming removed 5 bases at V and 7 bases at J, with 8 bases between. Germline CDR1 reads SQVTM; CDR2 reads ANQGSEA. The CDR3 is made up of 10 amino acids. The CDR3 DNA reads TGCAGCGTTAGGGACACTGGCTACACCTTC. Amino acid sequence: CSVRDTGYTF.

V gene TRBV7-2 combines with J gene TRBJ1-5, with a possible D match to TRBD1 (6 bases). The CDR3 extends over 14 amino acids. Germline V gene sequence: CDR1 SGHTA, CDR2 FQGNSA. Between the trimmed V and J ends, which lost 0 bases and 9 bases, there was a span of 12 bases. In DNA form, the CDR3 reads TGTGCCAGCAGCTTAGCTATACAGGGCCGGCCCCAGCATTTT. Amino acids: CASSLAIQGRPQHF.

J is TRBJ2-5 and V is TRBV7-9, with 8 bases matching TRBD1. From germline, CDR1 is SEHNR and CDR2 FQNEAQ (reference sequence). CDR3 length: 15 residues. Trimming at V came to 5 bases and at J to 0 bases, leaving 5 bases not matched to a gene. CDR3 sequence (DNA): TGTGCCAGCAGCCCGGGGGACAGGTACCAAGAGACCCAGTACTTC. Translated, it gives CASSPGDRYQETQYF. The full variable domain, with the rest looked up from reference TRBV7-9 and TRBJ2-5, is DTGVSQNPRHKITKRGQNVTFRCDPISEHNRLYWYRQTLGQGPEFLTYFQNEAQLEKSRLLSDRFSAERPKGSFSTLEIQRTEQGDSAMYLCASSPGDRYQETQYFGPGTRLLVL.

The gene calls are TRBV5-1 and TRBJ1-5, with TRBD1 matching 8 bases. The junction had 11 bases not matched to a gene; V was cut back by 4 bases and J by 2 bases. CDR3 size: 17 residues. From germline, CDR1 is SGHRS and CDR2 YFSETQ. The CDR3 coding sequence is TGCGCCAGCAGCCCTGGGCAGGGGGCTTGGGGCAATCAGCCCCAGCATTTT. Protein sequence: CASSPGQGAWGNQPQHF.

The chain joins TRBV6-5 to TRBJ2-2, with D possibly TRBD2 on 5 matching bases. Germline V gene lookup returns CDR1 MNHEY and CDR2 SVGAGI. Trimming stripped 6 bases from V and 6 bases from J, with 14 bases between. This CDR3 has 14 amino acids. CDR3 bases: TGTGCCAGCAGCCTCCCGGGAAGCTCCGGGGAGCTGTTTTTT. Its translation is CASSLPGSSGELFF.

The gene calls are TRBV29-1 and TRBJ2-2, with TRBD1 matching over 9 bases. The V gene end was trimmed by 7 bases and the J gene end by 0 bases; junction bases not matched to a gene: 3. CDR1 is SQVTM and CDR2 is ANQGSEA in the germline V gene. CDR3 size: 14 residues. CDR3 in DNA: TGCAGCGCACGACAGGGGGCGAACACCGGGGAGCTGTTTTTT. Translation: CSARQGANTGELFF.

V and J are TRBV6-5 and TRBJ1-2, with 11 nucleotides matching TRBD1. The germline gives CDR1 MNHEY, CDR2 SVGAGI. There are 15 residues in the CDR3. Germline trimming cut 0 bases from V and 7 bases from J; bases unmatched to any gene: 4. The CDR3 nucleotides read TGTGCCAGCAGTTACTCAGGGACAGGGGGGCGTGGCTACACCTTC. It is translated as CASSYSGTGGRGYTF.

For the CDR3, the DNA is TGTGCCTGGAGGGGACTAGGAGGCACCGGGGAGCTGTTTTTT. Amino acids: CAWRGLGGTGELFF. The J gene is TRBJ2-2, the V gene TRBV30, with TRBD2 matching over 8 bases. CDR3 size: 14 residues. The V gene end was trimmed by 3 bases and the J gene end by 4 bases; junction bases not matched to a gene: 4. Per the germline V gene, CDR1 is GTSNPN and CDR2 is SVGIG (reference sequence).

The chain employs TRBV18 and TRBJ2-6, with D tentatively TRBD1 (6 bases). Looked up from germline, CDR1 is KGHSH and CDR2 is LQKENI. The length of the CDR3 is 18 residues. V shed 1 base and J shed 0 bases, with 13 bases lying between them. The CDR3 nucleotides read TGTGCCAGCTCACCACGCGAAGGGACACACTCTGGGGCCAACGTCCTGACTTTC. It codes for CASSPREGTHSGANVLTF.